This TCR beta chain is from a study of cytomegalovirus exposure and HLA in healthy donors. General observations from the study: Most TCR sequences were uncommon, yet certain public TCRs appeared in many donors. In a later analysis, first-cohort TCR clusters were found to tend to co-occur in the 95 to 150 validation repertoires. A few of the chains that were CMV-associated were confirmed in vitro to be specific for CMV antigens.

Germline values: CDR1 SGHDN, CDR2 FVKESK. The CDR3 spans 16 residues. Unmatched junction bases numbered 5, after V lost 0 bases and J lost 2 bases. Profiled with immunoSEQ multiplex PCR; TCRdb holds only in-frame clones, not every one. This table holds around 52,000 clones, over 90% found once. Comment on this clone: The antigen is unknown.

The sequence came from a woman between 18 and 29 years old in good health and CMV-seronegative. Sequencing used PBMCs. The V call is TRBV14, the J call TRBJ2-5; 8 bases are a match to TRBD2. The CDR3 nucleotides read TGTGCCAGCAGCCAAGATTTTACGGGAGGGCAAGAGACCCAGTACTTC. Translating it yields CASSQDFTGGQETQYF.